These 31 T cell receptor beta chains share one sample of origin, sequenced in a study of CD8 T cells in Susac syndrome. Random hexamers served to reverse transcribe roughly 0.45 to 1 ug RNA. TCRdb re-analysed the immunoSEQ multiplex PCR reads in MiXCR, keeping a single row per CDR3 protein. The sample holds about 280,000 distinct CDR3 sequences, roughly 85% seen once. The sample taken for sequencing was CD8+ T cells from PBMCs. These receptors were collected from a human donor with multiple sclerosis.

This clonotype is a singleton in its sample. The chain couples TRBV6-1 to TRBJ1-5, with D possibly TRBD1 on 6 matching bases. The CDR3 spans 17 residues. Trimming took 7 bases from V and 5 from J, leaving 24 bases between them. CDR1 and CDR2 (germline): MNHNS, SASEGT. The CDR3 loop reads CASNPTYPGHRDQPQHF. The CDR3 DNA follows: TGTGCCAGCAATCCAACTTACCCGGGACATCGAGATCAGCCCCAGCATTTT.

This chain links TRBV9 with TRBJ2-7; possible D gene TRBD1, 5 bases. Germline CDR1 SGDLS, CDR2 YYNGEE. V was trimmed by 0 bases and J by 5 bases, leaving 21 bases between them. CDR3 size: 17 residues. The CDR3 DNA reads TGTGCCAGCAGCGTAGAACAGGCCCCAAATCCCGTACACGAGCAGTACTTC. It translates to CASSVEQAPNPVHEQYF.

The chain links TRBV5-3 to TRBJ1-6; 9 bases agree with TRBD1. TRBV5-3 is sorted into the ORF group, with uncertain function. The CDR3 is made up of 14 amino acids. With V trimmed by 3 bases and J by 7 bases, 2 bases remained unmatched. The CDR3 region has the DNA TGTGCCAGAAGCTCCGGACAGGGGAATTCACCCCTCCACTTT. Amino acid sequence: CARSSGQGNSPLHF.

This chain uses TRBV30 with TRBJ2-1; a possible D gene is TRBD2 (5 bases). This CDR3 is built from 14 residues. The V gene lost 3 bases and the J gene lost 0 bases, with 9 bases spanning the gap. Per the germline V gene, CDR1 is GTSNPN and CDR2 is SVGIG (reference sequence). The CDR3 sequence: CAWSRGSSYNEQFF. In DNA, the CDR3 is TGTGCCTGGAGCCGGGGAAGCTCCTACAATGAGCAGTTCTTC.

V gene TRBV29-1 combines with J gene TRBJ2-1; maybe TRBD2 (6 bases). Trimming removed 6 bases from V and 8 bases from J, with 20 bases in between. Germline CDR1 is SQVTM and CDR2 is ANQGSEA. CDR3 length: 14 residues. CDR3 sequence: CSVPSRGVIDEQFF. The CDR3 nucleotides read TGCAGCGTCCCTTCCCGCGGGGTTATTGATGAGCAGTTCTTC.

This clonotype was seen once. The rearrangement uses TRBV12-3 or TRBV12-4 and TRBJ2-5, with TRBD2 identical over 8 bases. V trimming: 5 bases; J trimming: 1 base; junction bases outside the gene matches: 9. The CDR3 sequence is 16 residues long. CDR3 sequence: CASSRRVAGFQETQYF. CDR3 coding DNA: TGTGCCAGCAGTCGAAGGGTAGCGGGGTTCCAAGAGACCCAGTACTTC.

The rearrangement links TRBV4-1 to TRBJ2-7, with a tentative D call TRBD1 (5 bases). This CDR3 has 14 amino acids. V lost 1 base and J 5 bases, leaving 12 bases between the germline ends. From germline, CDR1 is MGHRA and CDR2 YSYEKL. The CDR3 loop reads CASSQGQGVNEQYF. CDR3 nucleotide sequence: TGCGCCAGCAGCCAAGGGCAGGGTGTCAACGAGCAGTACTTC.

The chain is built from TRBV29-1 and TRBJ1-2; D is undetermined. V lost 5 bases, J lost 4 bases, and 11 bases lay in between. Germline V gene lookup returns CDR1 SQVTM and CDR2 ANQGSEA. This CDR3 is 12 amino acids long. CDR3 loop: CSVQAGLYGYTF. The CDR3 nucleotides are TGCAGCGTTCAAGCGGGCCTCTATGGCTACACCTTC.

This sequence joins TRBV12-3 or TRBV12-4 and TRBJ2-7, with no clear D. The CDR3 has 14 amino acids. V was trimmed by 6 bases and J by 0 bases, leaving 12 bases between them. Here the CDR3 reads CASSDSDGSYEQYF. In nucleotides, the CDR3 is TGTGCCAGCAGCGATTCCGATGGCTCCTACGAGCAGTACTTC.

The chain combines TRBV20-1 with TRBJ2-1; a possible D gene is TRBD1 (6 bases). V was clipped by 6 bases and J by 6 bases, with 18 bases between them. The CDR3 spans 14 residues. The germline V gene has CDR1 DFQATT and CDR2 SNEGSKA (reference sequence). CDR3 nucleotide sequence: TGCAGTGCCCTCCATCGACAGGTTTTCAATGAGCAGTTCTTC. Protein product: CSALHRQVFNEQFF.

The chain couples TRBV3-1 to TRBJ2-7, with no clear D. The CDR3 sequence is 15 residues long. Germline CDR1 LGHDT, CDR2 YNNKEL (reference sequence). The V end was cut by 1 base, the J end by 0 bases, with 10 bases between. CDR3 loop: CASSQAYGFSYEQYF. The CDR3 DNA reads as TGTGCCAGCAGCCAAGCCTACGGATTCTCCTACGAGCAGTACTTC.

The chain recombines TRBV5-5 with TRBJ1-1; unclear D gene. This CDR3 contains 14 residues. V lost 5 bases and J lost 6, with 17 bases in between. Germline CDR1 and CDR2: SGHKS and YYEKEE (reference sequence). CDR3 nucleotides: TGTGCCAGCAGTTCGTTAGAGGGAAGGGCTGAAGCTTTCTTT. Its translation is CASSSLEGRAEAFF. The variable domain in full, with the rest retrieved from reference TRBV5-5 and TRBJ1-1, is DAGVTQSPTHLIKTRGQQVTLRCSPISGHKSVSWYQQVLGQGPQFIFQYYEKEERGRGNFPDRFSARQFPNYSSELNVNALLLGDSALYLCASSSLEGRAEAFFGQGTRLTVV.

The V and J genes are TRBV6-4 and TRBJ2-7, with 8 bases that match TRBD1. The germline V gene has CDR1 MRHNA and CDR2 SNTAGT. Germline trimming cut 0 bases from V and 4 bases from J; bases unmatched to any gene: 11. This CDR3 has 17 amino acids. The CDR3, as DNA: TGTGCCAGCAGTGACTCGGCAGGGGGCAAGAGGGGATACGAGCAGTACTTC. Its translation: CASSDSAGGKRGYEQYF.

This CDR3 reads CAVSGSTQYF. In DNA, the CDR3 is TGTGCAGTGAGCGGGAGTACGCAGTATTTT. J is TRBJ2-3 and V is TRBV11-2; 8 bases align to TRBD2. Looked up from germline, CDR1 is SGHAT and CDR2 is FQNNGV. This CDR3 is 10 amino acids long.

The CDR3 bases are TGTGCCAGCAGCCTCAGGGTCAAGGAGCAGTACTTC. It yields the protein CASSLRVKEQYF. The chain couples TRBV5-5 to TRBJ2-7; D is possibly TRBD1 (5 bases). Germline CDR1 and CDR2: SGHKS and YYEKEE (reference sequence). Trimming shortened V by 4 bases and J by 7 bases, and 12 bases separated the two germline ends. The CDR3 spans 12 residues. The entire variable domain, with the rest obtained from reference TRBV5-5 and TRBJ2-7, is as follows: DAGVTQSPTHLIKTRGQQVTLRCSPISGHKSVSWYQQVLGQGPQFIFQYYEKEERGRGNFPDRFSARQFPNYSSELNVNALLLGDSALYLCASSLRVKEQYFGPGTRLTVT.

J is TRBJ2-3 and V is TRBV15; 13 bases are a match to TRBD2. V was clipped by 3 bases and J by 3 bases; unmatched bases: 6. Germline V gene lookup returns CDR1 LNHNV and CDR2 YYDKDF (reference sequence). The CDR3 has 17 residues. The CDR3 DNA follows: TGTGCCACCAGCAGTTCCCTACTAGCGGGAGGGACAGATACGCAGTATTTT. Protein: CATSSSLLAGGTDTQYF.

The gene calls are TRBV7-3 and TRBJ1-3; the D is unclear. The CDR3 length is 15 residues. Between the trimmed V and J ends, which lost 2 bases and 0 bases, there was a span of 8 bases. Germline CDR1 reads SGHTA; CDR2 reads FQGTGA. The CDR3 loop is CASSLDPYSGNTIYF. The CDR3 region has the DNA TGTGCCAGCAGCTTAGACCCTTACTCTGGAAACACCATATATTTT.

The V gene is TRBV7-9, the J gene TRBJ2-6; D is unclear. In germline, CDR1 is SEHNR, CDR2 FQNEAQ (reference sequence). The CDR3 is 15 residues long. V lost 6 bases and J 1 base, leaving 10 bases between the germline ends. Written as DNA, the CDR3 is TGTGCCAGCAGTGCGGTCCTTTCTGGGGCCAACGTCCTGACTTTC. Protein sequence: CASSAVLSGANVLTF. Looking up the rest from reference TRBV7-9 and TRBJ2-6 gives the full variable domain: DTGVSQNPRHKITKRGQNVTFRCDPISEHNRLYWYRQTLGQGPEFLTYFQNEAQLEKSRLLSDRFSAERPKGSFSTLEIQRTEQGDSAMYLCASSAVLSGANVLTFGAGSRLTVL.

The gene calls are TRBV30 and TRBJ2-5; the D is unclear. Trimming left V 4 bases short and J 4 bases short, with 16 bases between. Germline V gene sequence: CDR1 GTSNPN, CDR2 SVGIG (reference sequence). The CDR3 has 14 amino acids. The CDR3 bases are TGTGCCTGGATAGGGCCAGGTTCCTCAGAGACCCAGTACTTC. As protein: CAWIGPGSSETQYF. The whole variable domain, filled in from reference TRBV30 and TRBJ2-5, reads SQTIHQWPATLVQPVGSPLSLECTVEGTSNPNLYWYRQAAGRGLQLLFYSVGIGQISSEVPQNLSASRPQDRQFILSSKKLLLSDSGFYLCAWIGPGSSETQYFGPGTRLLVL.

The V call is TRBV20-1, the J call TRBJ2-7; 9 bases map to TRBD1. The CDR3 extends over 13 amino acids. Trimming took 3 bases from V and 3 from J; bases not matched to a gene: 3. The germline gives CDR1 DFQATT, CDR2 SNEGSKA (reference sequence). The CDR3 spells CSARGQGFYEQYF. The CDR3 DNA follows: TGCAGTGCTAGGGGACAGGGTTTCTACGAGCAGTACTTC.

The J gene is TRBJ2-7, the V gene TRBV7-8; possible D gene TRBD2, 6 bases. This CDR3 comprises 15 residues. Trimming removed 7 bases at V and 2 bases at J, with 18 bases between. CDR1 and CDR2 (germline): SGHVS, FQNEAQ. The CDR3 DNA reads as TGTGCCAGCAAGGACGGTGGGGAGGACCCCTACGAGCAGTACTTC. It encodes CASKDGGEDPYEQYF. The whole variable domain, filled in from reference TRBV7-8 and TRBJ2-7, reads GAGVSQSPRYKVAKRGQDVALRCDPISGHVSLFWYQQALGQGPEFLTYFQNEAQLDKSGLPSDRFFAERPEGSVSTLKIQRTQQEDSAVYLCASKDGGEDPYEQYFGPGTRLTVT.

As for this clonotype: At one end the junction does not follow the germline gene, possibly because of a read error. The rearrangement links TRBV7-7 to TRBJ1-1, with D uncertain. This CDR3 spans 13 amino acids. Germline V gene sequence: CDR1 SSHAT, CDR2 FNYEAQ (reference sequence). CDR3 in amino acids: CASSLSSHTEAFF. The CDR3 bases are TGTGCTAGCAGCTTAAGTAGTCACACTGAAGCTTTCTTT.

The gene calls are TRBV9 and TRBJ2-1; D might be TRBD2 (6 bases). The CDR3 sequence is 16 residues long. Per germline, CDR1 SGDLS and CDR2 YYNGEE. V gave up 3 bases and J gave up 0 bases, with 13 bases separating them. The CDR3 is CASSGGDGSSYNEQFF. CDR3 nucleotides: TGTGCCAGCAGCGGAGGCGACGGGAGCTCCTACAATGAGCAGTTCTTC.

The chain links TRBV7-9 to TRBJ2-3; 14 bases are a match to TRBD2. The CDR3 sequence is 17 residues long. The junction had 7 bases not matched to a gene; V was cut back by 4 bases and J by 4 bases. Germline loops: CDR1 SEHNR, CDR2 FQNEAQ (reference sequence). The CDR3 sequence is CASSSGTSGSGADTQYF. CDR3 DNA: TGTGCCAGCAGCTCAGGGACTAGCGGGAGCGGGGCAGATACGCAGTATTTT.

The count of this clonotype is one. This chain joins TRBV29-1 and TRBJ2-7; TRBD1 aligns across 12 bases. V trimming: 6 bases; J trimming: 5 bases; junction bases outside the gene matches: 8. The CDR3 totals 14 residues. The germline V gene has CDR1 SQVTM and CDR2 ANQGSEA. CDR3 loop: CSVSWGQGADEQYF. In DNA, the CDR3 is TGCAGCGTCAGCTGGGGACAGGGGGCGGACGAGCAGTACTTC.

Written as DNA, the CDR3 is TGCGCCAGCAGTACAGGGGGCGACTATGGCTACACCTTC. This gives the protein CASSTGGDYGYTF. The chain employs TRBV4-1 and TRBJ1-2, with 9 bases matching TRBD1. The V gene end was trimmed by 6 bases and the J gene end by 3 bases; junction bases not matched to a gene: 2. Germline lookup yields CDR1 MGHRA and CDR2 YSYEKL. CDR3 length equals 13 residues.

The chain has TRBV28 and TRBJ2-3; D gene unclear. Trimming removed 6 bases from V and 0 bases from J, with 13 bases in between. Germline V gene sequence: CDR1 MDHEN, CDR2 SYDVKM. This CDR3 contains 15 residues. CDR3 sequence: CASRGLAASTDTQYF. The DNA for the CDR3 is TGTGCCAGCAGAGGTCTCGCGGCGAGCACAGATACGCAGTATTTT.

The chain uses TRBV7-9 and TRBJ2-1, with D perhaps matching TRBD1 or TRBD2 (5 bases each). Germline V gene lookup returns CDR1 SEHNR and CDR2 FQNEAQ (reference sequence). V lost 9 bases to trimming and J lost 7 bases, with 19 bases between them. This CDR3 has 14 residues. CDR3 DNA: TGTGCCAGTCCTCCGGGGCTGACTAATAATGAGCAGTTCTTC. Protein product: CASPPGLTNNEQFF. Using reference TRBV7-9 and TRBJ2-1 for the parts outside the CDR3, the full variable domain is DTGVSQNPRHKITKRGQNVTFRCDPISEHNRLYWYRQTLGQGPEFLTYFQNEAQLEKSRLLSDRFSAERPKGSFSTLEIQRTEQGDSAMYLCASPPGLTNNEQFFGPGTRLTVL.

This clonotype was detected once. V usage is TRBV20-1 and J usage is TRBJ2-1, with TRBD2 matching over 13 bases. This CDR3 is built from 20 residues. V was pared by 0 bases and J by 6 bases, with 17 bases of the junction left unmatched. Germline V gene lookup returns CDR1 DFQATT and CDR2 SNEGSKA (reference sequence). The CDR3: CSARDPATSGRVLPGNEQFF. The CDR3 bases are TGCAGTGCTAGAGATCCGGCAACTAGCGGGAGGGTCCTACCTGGCAATGAGCAGTTCTTC.

This chain joins TRBV27 and TRBJ1-6; D remains unclear. V was pared by 6 bases and J by 9 bases, with 15 bases between. This CDR3 is built from 14 residues. CDR1 and CDR2 from the germline V gene are MNHEY and SMNVEV (reference sequence). The CDR3, as DNA: TGTGCCAGCAGGAAGGGTGGCTTGACTTCACCCCTCCACTTT. This translates into CASRKGGLTSPLHF.

This chain connects TRBV6-5 to TRBJ2-6, with 7 positions matching TRBD1. The CDR3 is 16 residues long. Germline CDR1 and CDR2: MNHEY and SVGAGI. With 6 bases clipped from V and 4 bases from J, the junction kept 9 bases outside the gene matches. The CDR3 is CASRLTGATGANVLTF. The CDR3 nucleotides are TGTGCCAGCAGATTAACAGGGGCAACGGGGGCCAACGTCCTGACTTTC.